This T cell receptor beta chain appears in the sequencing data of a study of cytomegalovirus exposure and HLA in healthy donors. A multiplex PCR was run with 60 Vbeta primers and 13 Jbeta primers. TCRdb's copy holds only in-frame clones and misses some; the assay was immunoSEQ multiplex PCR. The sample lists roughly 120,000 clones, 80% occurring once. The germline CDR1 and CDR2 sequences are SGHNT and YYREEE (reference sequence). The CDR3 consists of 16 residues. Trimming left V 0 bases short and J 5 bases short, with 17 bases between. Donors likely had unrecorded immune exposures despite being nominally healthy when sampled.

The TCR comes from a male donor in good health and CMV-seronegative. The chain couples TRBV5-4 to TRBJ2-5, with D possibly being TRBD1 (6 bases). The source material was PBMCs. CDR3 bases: TGTGCCAGCAGCTTGGACTATTGGGGGCAGGTGGAGACCCAGTACTTC. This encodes CASSLDYWGQVETQYF.